These 7 T cell receptor beta chains originate from one sample sequenced in a study of CD8+ T cells in alopecia areata. Treatment reported: oral pan-JAK inhibitor, 5-10 mg twice daily. RNA extraction was followed by reverse transcription into cDNA, which acted as the sequencing template. Method: immunoSEQ multiplex PCR; TCRdb's copy keeps in-frame clones and lacks some. The sample lists about 120,000 clones; approximately 60% were seen once. The sequencing here drew on CD4+ T cells sorted from blood, taken at week 4, from a patient treated with tofacitinib. The origin of the receptors is a human donor with alopecia areata.

This clone has just a few counts. DNA for the CDR3: TGTGCCAGCAGCACCCACAATGAGCAGTTCTTC. As protein: CASSTHNEQFF. The J gene is TRBJ2-1, the V gene TRBV7-9; D is unresolved. Germline CDR1 SEHNR, CDR2 FQNEAQ (reference sequence). Trimming removed 5 bases from V and 5 bases from J, with 4 bases in between. CDR3 length: 11 amino acids.

This chain uses TRBV5-4 with TRBJ1-5; a possible D gene is TRBD1 (5 bases). Looked up from germline, CDR1 is SGHNT and CDR2 is YYREEE (reference sequence). The length of the CDR3 is 16 residues. Trimming removed 1 base at V and 0 bases at J, with 11 bases between. CDR3 loop: CASSLTPGNSNQPQHF. CDR3 sequence (DNA): TGTGCCAGCAGCTTGACTCCAGGGAATAGCAATCAGCCCCAGCATTTT.

V gene TRBV5-1 combines with J gene TRBJ2-1; D may correspond to TRBD1 or TRBD2 (5 bases each). The CDR3 has 15 residues. Germline CDR1 and CDR2: SGHRS and YFSETQ. V was pared by 4 bases and J by 6 bases, with 17 bases between. CDR3 sequence: CASSPSGTSSNEQFF. The CDR3 DNA reads as TGCGCCAGCAGCCCATCCGGGACGAGCTCCAATGAGCAGTTCTTC.

This clone was seen a handful of times. DNA of the CDR3: TGTGCCTGGAGTGGGCCAGCGGAGCAGTTCTTC. As protein: CAWSGPAEQFF. The chain uses TRBV30 and TRBJ2-1; D remains unclear. This CDR3 has 11 amino acids. Looked up from germline, CDR1 is GTSNPN and CDR2 is SVGIG (reference sequence). Trimming removed 1 base from V and 10 bases from J, with 8 bases in between.

The chain combines TRBV2 with TRBJ1-2; tentative D call: TRBD1 (5 bases). The CDR3 is 12 residues long. Germline V lookup: CDR1 SNHLY, CDR2 FYNNEI. Trimming left V 10 bases short and J 7 bases short, with 16 bases between. The CDR3 coding sequence is TGTGCCACGGACCCGGGACGGGGTGGCTACACCTTC. Amino acids: CATDPGRGGYTF.

This clone was counted a single time. The CDR3 loop is CASSPYSGQYF. Written as DNA, the CDR3 is TGTGCCAGCAGTCCTTATAGCGGCCAGTACTTC. J is TRBJ2-5 and V is TRBV6-4, with a possible D match to TRBD2 (6 bases). Germline assignment: CDR1 MRHNA and CDR2 SNTAGT. V was trimmed by 5 bases and J by 10 bases, leaving 11 bases between them. This CDR3 contains 11 residues.

The V call is TRBV5-1, the J call TRBJ2-4; D uncertain. The germline gives CDR1 SGHRS, CDR2 YFSETQ. The V and J ends lost 0 bases and 6 bases respectively, with 7 bases between them. The CDR3 contains 13 residues. CDR3 amino acids: CASSLEQRNIQYF. CDR3 coding DNA: TGCGCCAGCAGCTTGGAGCAGAGAAACATTCAGTACTTC.